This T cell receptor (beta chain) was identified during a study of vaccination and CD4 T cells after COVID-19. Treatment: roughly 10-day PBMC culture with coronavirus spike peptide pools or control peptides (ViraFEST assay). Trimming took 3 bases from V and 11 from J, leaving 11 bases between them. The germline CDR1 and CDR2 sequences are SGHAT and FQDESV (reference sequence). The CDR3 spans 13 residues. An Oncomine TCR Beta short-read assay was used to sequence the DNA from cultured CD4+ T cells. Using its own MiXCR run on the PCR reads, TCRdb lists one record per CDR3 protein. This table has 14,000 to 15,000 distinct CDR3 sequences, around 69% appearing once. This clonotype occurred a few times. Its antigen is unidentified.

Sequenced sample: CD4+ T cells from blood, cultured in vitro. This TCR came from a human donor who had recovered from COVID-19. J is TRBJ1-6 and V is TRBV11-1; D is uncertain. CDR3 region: CASSFSLQTPLHF. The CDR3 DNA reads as TGTGCCAGCAGCTTTAGCCTCCAGACACCCCTCCACTTT.